Following are 19 T cell receptor beta chains from one sample sequenced in a study of Graves' ophthalmopathy and Graves' hyperthyroidism. CDR3 regions of TCR beta were amplified from RNA transcripts. Investigators did first-round RT-PCR with HTBI primers, then second-round multiplex PCR. MiXCR, run by TCRdb on the multiplex PCR reads, gives a single entry per CDR3 protein. The sample records 200,000 to 300,000 distinct CDR3 sequences, around 50% being singletons. The sequencing input was peripheral blood. The origin of the receptors is an adult man with Graves' ophthalmopathy.

The count of this clonotype is one. The chain has TRBV5-4 and TRBJ2-7, with TRBD1 matching over 10 bases. V shed 0 bases and J 3 bases; nucleotides not matched to a gene: 6. The germline gives CDR1 SGHNT, CDR2 YYREEE (reference sequence). This CDR3 region has 16 residues. CDR3 bases: TGTGCCAGCAGCTTGGAGGCCAGGACAGGGGGCTACGAGCAGTACTTC. This gives the protein CASSLEARTGGYEQYF.

J is TRBJ1-1 and V is TRBV6-6; D remains ambiguous. Trimming cost V 0 bases and J 6 bases, with 5 bases left between them. This CDR3 is 12 amino acids long. Germline V gene lookup returns CDR1 MNHNY and CDR2 SVGAGI (reference sequence). CDR3 DNA: TGTGCCAGCAGTTACTCAGGGCCTGAAGCTTTCTTT. Encoded protein: CASSYSGPEAFF.

Of note for this clonotype: Just one base apart from a much larger clone, this may be a read error. The V call is TRBV25-1, the J call TRBJ1-2, with D possibly TRBD1 on 5 matching bases. The CDR3 contains 14 residues. Germline CDR1 MGHDK, CDR2 SYGVNS. The CDR3 protein is CASSEWQGNYGCTF. The CDR3 DNA is TGTGCCAGCAGTGAATGGCAGGGAAACTATGGCTGCACCTTC.

The chain has TRBV24-1 and TRBJ2-3; 9 bases align to TRBD1. Germline V lookup: CDR1 KGHDR, CDR2 SFDVKD. This CDR3 comprises 16 residues. V dropped 0 bases and J dropped 2; count of bases not matched to a gene: 2. This CDR3 reads CATSDLTGGNTDTQYF. In DNA, the CDR3 is TGTGCCACCAGTGATTTGACAGGGGGCAACACAGATACGCAGTATTTT.

CDR3 sequence (DNA): TGTGCCAGCAGCTTTGAGGAAGCCGGGGAGCTGTTTTTT. Residues: CASSFEEAGELFF. The V call is TRBV7-2, the J call TRBJ2-2; D not resolved. V was cut by 3 bases and J by 6 bases, with 8 bases left in between. CDR1 and CDR2 from the germline V gene are SGHTA and FQGNSA. The CDR3 loop spans 13 amino acids.

The chain employs TRBV7-3 and TRBJ2-7; no clear D gene. The CDR3 sequence is 15 residues long. Per the germline V gene, CDR1 is SGHTA and CDR2 is FQGTGA. The V and J ends lost 4 bases and 5 bases respectively, with 18 bases between them. The CDR3 DNA reads TGTGCCAGCAGCTCTATAGGGTTTAGGTTAGACGAGCAGTACTTC. It yields the protein CASSSIGFRLDEQYF.

This chain uses TRBV5-1 with TRBJ2-7; 8 bases align to TRBD2. With V trimmed by 4 bases and J by 7 bases, 16 bases remained unmatched. This CDR3 spans 16 amino acids. Germline lookup yields CDR1 SGHRS and CDR2 YFSETQ. The CDR3 DNA is TGCGCCAGCAGCCAAGTACCGCCGGGAGGGGGGGAAGAGCAGTACTTC. This sequence encodes CASSQVPPGGGEEQYF.

The V gene is TRBV20-1, the J gene TRBJ2-2; 7 bases agree with TRBD2. The CDR3 totals 14 residues. The germline CDR1 and CDR2 sequences are DFQATT and SNEGSKA (reference sequence). V lost 6 bases, J lost 3 bases, and 7 bases stayed unmatched. The CDR3 DNA reads TGCAGTGCCCAAGGAGCGGGGCACACCGGGGAGCTGTTTTTT. Amino acid sequence: CSAQGAGHTGELFF.

This clonotype has a count of ten or more. The chain is built from TRBV10-3 and TRBJ1-6; 7 bases are a match to TRBD1. With 2 bases clipped from V and 7 bases from J, the junction kept 2 bases outside the gene matches. CDR1 is ENHRY, CDR2 SYGVKD, per germline. There are 14 residues in the CDR3. For the CDR3, the DNA is TGTGCCATCAGTGAGGACAGGGCAAATTCACCCCTCCACTTT. It translates to CAISEDRANSPLHF.

V usage is TRBV7-2 and J usage is TRBJ2-3; perhaps D is TRBD1 or TRBD2 (5 bases each). Trimming took 4 bases from V and 1 from J, leaving 9 bases between them. This CDR3 has 14 residues. Germline values: CDR1 SGHTA, CDR2 FQGNSA. The CDR3 sequence is CASSSGTRTDTQYF. DNA of the CDR3: TGTGCCAGCAGCTCCGGGACCCGCACAGATACGCAGTATTTT.

Only a few counts were recorded for this clonotype. The chain recombines TRBV9 with TRBJ1-2; 9 bases are shared with TRBD1. From germline, CDR1 is SGDLS and CDR2 YYNGEE. There are 14 residues in the CDR3. V trimming: 3 bases; J trimming: 6 bases; junction bases outside the gene matches: 6. CDR3 DNA: TGTGCCAGCAGCGCACACCGGGACAGGGATGGCTACACCTTC. Translating it yields CASSAHRDRDGYTF.

Comments on this clonotype: An end of the junction does not agree with germline; a read error may underlie this. The chain links TRBV5-1 to TRBJ2-5; D is unresolved. CDR3 size: 13 residues. Germline V gene lookup returns CDR1 SGHRS and CDR2 YFSETQ. This chain's CDR3 is CASSLGYQGTQYF. The CDR3 coding sequence is TGCGCCAGCAGCTTAGGTTACCAAGGGACCCAGTACTTC.

This sequence joins TRBV4-2 and TRBJ2-7, with 12 bases matching TRBD1. Germline V gene sequence: CDR1 LGHNA, CDR2 YNFKEQ. The CDR3 length is 16 residues. Trimming took 0 bases from V and 4 from J; bases not matched to a gene: 4. CDR3 sequence reads: CASSQDGTGGRYEQYF. The CDR3 DNA follows: TGTGCCAGCAGCCAAGATGGGACAGGGGGCCGGTACGAGCAGTACTTC.

The chain uses TRBV7-8 and TRBJ1-3; a possible D gene is TRBD1 (6 bases). Gene TRBJ2-3 matches the end of the DNA better, so the J call may be wrong. The CDR3 length is 15 residues. Germline-derived CDR1 and CDR2 are SGHVS and FQNEAQ. The DNA of the CDR3 is TGTGCCAGCAGCTTCACAGGGATCGGCACAGATACGCAGTATTTT. Translation: CASSFTGIGTDTQYF.

On this clonotype itself: Since a much larger clone is just one base distant, this may be a read error. This rearrangement joins TRBV10-3 to TRBJ2-5, with D possibly TRBD1 on 6 matching bases. With 6 bases removed from V and 2 bases from J, the gap between germline ends came to 7 bases. This CDR3 is built from 12 residues. From germline, CDR1 is ENHRY and CDR2 SYGVKD. CDR3 loop: CAISTGQETQYF. CDR3 nucleotides: TGTGCCATCAGCACAGGGCAAGAGACCCAGTACTTC.

This chain uses TRBV20-1 with TRBJ2-2; 7 bases map to TRBD2. The germline V gene has CDR1 DFQATT and CDR2 SNEGSKA (reference sequence). The junction had 11 bases not matched to a gene; V was cut back by 0 bases and J by 4 bases. The CDR3 loop spans 17 amino acids. This chain's CDR3 is CSARDGGVGGVTGELFF. DNA of the CDR3: TGCAGTGCTAGAGATGGTGGAGTTGGGGGGGTCACCGGGGAGCTGTTTTTT.

The chain has TRBV19 and TRBJ1-4, with unresolved D. Germline V gene sequence: CDR1 LNHDA, CDR2 SQIVND (reference sequence). This CDR3 is built from 15 residues. The V end lost 7 bases, the J end lost 0 bases, and 12 bases lay between the germline ends. CDR3 sequence: CASNSAGPTNEKLFF. The DNA for the CDR3 is TGTGCCAGTAATAGCGCTGGTCCAACTAATGAAAAACTGTTTTTT.

This clonotype was seen at least ten times. The chain links TRBV11-2 to TRBJ1-2; D perhaps matches TRBD1 (5 bases). In germline, CDR1 is SGHAT, CDR2 FQNNGV. The CDR3 covers 16 residues. V gave up 5 bases and J gave up 8 bases, with 24 bases separating them. CDR3 amino acids: CASSQWGGAMLGGYTF. CDR3 in DNA: TGTGCCAGCAGCCAGTGGGGAGGGGCCATGCTCGGCGGCTACACCTTC.

The J gene is TRBJ2-3, the V gene TRBV12-3 or TRBV12-4, with D possibly being TRBD2 (5 bases). V was cut by 3 bases and J by 6 bases, with 7 bases left in between. The CDR3 is made up of 12 amino acids. This chain's CDR3 is CASSLAGDTQYF. CDR3 nucleotides: TGTGCCAGCAGTTTGGCGGGCGATACGCAGTATTTT.